The subject of this entry is one TCR beta chain. The specificity of this receptor is unknown. Within one base of it there is no much larger clone, and no base qualities were kept. Libraries were constructed by the immunoSEQ multiplex PCR assay. Regarding the original processing steps: A statistical classification framework was built to diagnose cytomegalovirus status from the catalog of TCR beta chain sequences. TCRdb obtained this table from immuneACCESS and retained in-frame rearrangements with V and J assigned. These tables miss some clones; where compared with another copy, unresolved V genes account for less than half of the shortfall, and the remainder is unexplained. V and J calls and clone size are copied from that table; D and trimming were computed from the DNA. The sample table holds about 330,000 clones, of which roughly 89% were seen once. 0.75% to 0.85% of the sample lies in the top ten.

Donors formed part of the validation cohort, which comprised 120 subjects and was distinct from the first cohort of 550 to 850 subjects. The data stem from a study of cytomegalovirus exposure and HLA in healthy donors (dated by TCRdb to the late 2010s). Concerning the study at large: According to a later analysis, the roughly 120 validation repertoires were produced on the same platform as the roughly 600 repertoires of the first cohort. The study was designed to test whether signatures of past pathogen exposure could be identified by cataloging public T cell receptors. A separate validation cohort of roughly 130 different subjects was used in addition to the roughly 670-subject first cohort. High-throughput TCR immunosequencing, statistical association of individual TCRs with disease status, and machine learning were combined to predict cytomegalovirus infection status.

The study at large found these results: The study gave a list of 150 to 200 TCR beta chains associated with cytomegalovirus. Of the cluster scores, 90% to 95% were above 0 in a later analysis, which found that TCRs clustered in the first cohort also tended to co-occur in the 95 to 150 validation repertoires. A few of the identified cytomegalovirus-associated TCR beta chains were confirmed in vitro to be specific for cytomegalovirus antigens. Across donors, most TCR sequences were observed very rarely, whereas some public TCRs were present in many individuals. All 120 or so repertoires were used to score co-occurrence in the validation cohort in a later analysis, because that analysis had no HLA typing for the cohort. Cytomegalovirus status was reported to be diagnosed by the classifier with high specificity and sensitivity in both the original and validation cohorts. The authors suggested that the approach could potentially be extended to other disease states and immunological phenotypes.

From the germline V gene, CDR1 is SGHTA and CDR2 is FQGNSA. The CDR3 runs 13 amino acids, cysteine and phenylalanine included. The DNA shown is the 39-base CDR3, in frame from base 1. V and J are truncated by 5 bases and 5 bases respectively, leaving an intervening sequence of 12 bases. The chain uses TRBV7-2 and TRBJ2-5; TRBD2 is possibly the D segment (6 matching bases). This TCR was recovered from a woman aged 18-29 years in good health and CMV-seronegative. Sample: PBMCs. In nucleotides, the sequence is TGTGCCAGCAGCACGGACTATCTCGAGACCCAGTACTTC. Its translation is CASSTDYLETQYF.